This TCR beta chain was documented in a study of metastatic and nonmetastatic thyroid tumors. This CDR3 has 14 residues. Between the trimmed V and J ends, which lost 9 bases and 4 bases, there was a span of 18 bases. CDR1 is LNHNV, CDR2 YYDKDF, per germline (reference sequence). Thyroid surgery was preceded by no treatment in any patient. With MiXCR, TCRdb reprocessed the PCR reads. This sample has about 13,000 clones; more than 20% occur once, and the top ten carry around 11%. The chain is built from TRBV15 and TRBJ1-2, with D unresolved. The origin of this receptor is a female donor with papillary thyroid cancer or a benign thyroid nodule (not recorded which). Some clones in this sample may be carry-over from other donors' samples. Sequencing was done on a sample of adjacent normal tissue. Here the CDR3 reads CATSLHPGIYGYTF. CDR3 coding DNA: TGTGCCACGAGCCTCCATCCGGGGATCTATGGCTACACCTTC.